Below, 32 T cell receptor beta chains from the same sample are listed, as sequenced in a study of OX40 agonist ivuxolimab in advanced cancers. Measured with immunoSEQ multiplex PCR; TCRdb has only the in-frame clones, and not every one. The sample lists 95,000 to 100,000 clones; about 86% were seen once. The sample in question was CD4+ or CD8+ T cells sorted from blood, obtained in a trial of the OX40 agonist ivuxolimab. The source is an adult with an advanced solid tumor such as melanoma, head and neck, liver or kidney cancer.

DNA of the CDR3: TGTGCCAGCAGGGACATCGGACTGAACACTGAAGCTTTCTTT. Translation: CASRDIGLNTEAFF. The chain carries TRBV6-1 and TRBJ1-1; maybe TRBD1 (5 bases). Germline V lookup: CDR1 MNHNS, CDR2 SASEGT. V was pared by 6 bases and J by 0 bases, with 11 bases between. This CDR3 spans 14 amino acids.

V usage is TRBV27 and J usage is TRBJ2-5; D gene unclear. Trimming left V 7 bases short and J 5 bases short, with 2 bases between. The CDR3 has 9 amino acids. Germline lookup yields CDR1 MNHEY and CDR2 SMNVEV (reference sequence). The CDR3 loop reads CASTETQYF. The CDR3 DNA is TGTGCCAGCACGGAGACCCAGTACTTC.

In nucleotides, the CDR3 is TGTGCCAGCAGCGTCTCTTTGGGATGGGCAGCAGACTACGAGCAGTACTTC. Amino acid sequence: CASSVSLGWAADYEQYF. The chain recombines TRBV7-2 with TRBJ2-7; no firm D call. This CDR3 has 17 amino acids. Germline V gene data show CDR1 as SGHTA and CDR2 as FQGNSA. Trimming cost V 5 bases and J 3 bases, with 23 bases left between them.

The CDR3 DNA is TGTGCTAGTGCACAGGACGCTCTCTTAAATGAGCAGTTCTTC. This encodes CASAQDALLNEQFF. The V gene is TRBV12-5, the J gene TRBJ2-1; D is possibly TRBD1 (5 bases). CDR3 length equals 14 residues. V lost 7 bases to trimming and J lost 7 bases, with 17 bases between them. In germline, CDR1 is LGHNT, CDR2 FRNRAP.

The table lists this clone with a count of one. This chain uses TRBV4-2 with TRBJ2-3, with TRBD2 matching over 11 bases. The V segment lost 2 bases and the J segment 2 bases; nucleotides outside the gene matches: 6. Germline V gives CDR1 LGHNA, CDR2 YNFKEQ. The length of the CDR3 is 17 residues. The chain's CDR3 is CASSQYSGGATTDTQYF. DNA for the CDR3: TGTGCCAGCAGCCAATATAGCGGGGGGGCCACCACAGATACGCAGTATTTT.

This clone came up once. The genes are TRBV5-1 and TRBJ2-1; D is undetermined. Per germline, CDR1 SGHRS and CDR2 YFSETQ. The CDR3 spans 14 residues. Trimming shortened V by 2 bases and J by 5 bases, and 11 bases separated the two germline ends. The CDR3: CASSFLRDHNEQFF. CDR3 bases: TGCGCCAGCAGCTTTTTGAGAGACCACAATGAGCAGTTCTTC.

The J gene is TRBJ1-6, the V gene TRBV21-1; the table's D gene call, TRBD1, was not cross checked with the DNA. TRBV21-1 is a pseudogene locus. The CDR3 totals 14 residues. The CDR3 DNA sequence: TGTGCCAGCAGCTCCGTGGACAGGAATTCACCCCTCCACTTT. Translated, it gives CASSSVDRNSPLHF.

The gene calls are TRBV6-6 and TRBJ2-3; TRBD2 might be the D (6 bases). Germline V gives CDR1 MNHNY, CDR2 SVGAGI (reference sequence). Trimming shortened V by 4 bases and J by 0 bases, and 8 bases separated the two germline ends. The CDR3 runs 14 residues. The CDR3 here is CASSSGTSTDTQYF. CDR3 bases: TGTGCCAGCAGTTCGGGGACTAGCACAGATACGCAGTATTTT.

This chain links TRBV5-1 with TRBJ2-1; 7 bases map to TRBD2. The CDR3 has 15 residues. Germline CDR1 is SGHRS and CDR2 is YFSETQ. V was pared by 3 bases and J by 6 bases, with 9 bases of the junction left unmatched. CDR3: CASSSQTSQSNEQFF. The CDR3 coding sequence is TGCGCCAGCAGCTCCCAGACTAGCCAGTCCAATGAGCAGTTCTTC. Full variable domain (remainder filled in from reference TRBV5-1 and TRBJ2-1): KAGVTQTPRYLIKTRGQQVTLSCSPISGHRSVSWYQQTPGQGLQFLFEYFSETQRNKGNFPGRFSGRQFSNSRSEMNVSTLELGDSALYLCASSSQTSQSNEQFFGPGTRLTVL.

The chain recombines TRBV5-8 with TRBJ2-1; D possibly corresponds to TRBD2 (5 bases). The CDR3 spans 16 residues. From germline, CDR1 is SGHTS and CDR2 YDEGEE. V dropped 6 bases and J dropped 3 bases, with 19 bases sitting between them. CDR3 bases: TGTGCCAGCACCTTATGGGCCGGGAAGGGCTACAATGAGCAGTTCTTC. Amino acids: CASTLWAGKGYNEQFF.

The chain recombines TRBV7-2 with TRBJ1-1; the match to TRBD1 covers 7 bases. Losses at the gene ends were 0 bases for V and 9 bases for J; bases not matched to a gene: 10. The CDR3 is 15 amino acids. Germline assignment: CDR1 SGHTA and CDR2 FQGNSA. CDR3 loop: CASSLASFMTGQAFF. The CDR3 nucleotides are TGTGCCAGCAGCTTAGCGTCTTTTATGACAGGGCAAGCTTTCTTT. The variable domain in full, completed from reference TRBV7-2 and TRBJ1-1, reads GAGVSQSPSNKVTEKGKDVELRCDPISGHTALYWYRQSLGQGLEFLIYFQGNSAPDKSGLPSDRFSAERTGGSVSTLTIQRTQQEDSAVYLCASSLASFMTGQAFFGQGTRLTVV.

CDR3 nucleotide sequence: TGTGCCAGCAGTGGGGGAGGACAGCTCTACGAGCAGTACTTC. Amino acids: CASSGGGQLYEQYF. The V gene is TRBV2, the J gene TRBJ2-7; D tentatively fits TRBD1 or TRBD2 (6 bases each). This CDR3 comprises 14 residues. The V gene's germline CDR1 is SNHLY and CDR2 FYNNEI. Trimming left V 4 bases short and J 3 bases short, with 13 bases between. Complete variable domain (other parts from reference TRBV2 and TRBJ2-7): EPEVTQTPSHQVTQMGQEVILRCVPISNHLYFYWYRQILGQKVEFLVSFYNNEISEKSEIFDDQFSVERPDGSNFTLKIRSTKLEDSAMYFCASSGGGQLYEQYFGPGTRLTVT.

This chain uses TRBV7-2 with TRBJ2-1, with TRBD2 matching 11 bases. J gave up 9 bases and V 1 base, and 5 bases lay outside the gene matches. Germline values: CDR1 SGHTA, CDR2 FQGNSA. This CDR3 comprises 15 residues. This CDR3 is CASSLGGTSGTEQFF. In DNA form, the CDR3 reads TGTGCCAGCAGCTTAGGTGGGACTAGCGGTACTGAGCAGTTCTTC.

CDR3 in DNA: TGCGCCAGCAGCCAAGAGGTACTCTCCTACGAGCAGTACTTC. Protein: CASSQEVLSYEQYF. This rearrangement joins TRBV4-3 to TRBJ2-7; D is ambiguous. CDR1 is LGHNA and CDR2 is YSLEER in the germline V gene. CDR3 length: 14 amino acids. Trimming took off 0 bases at V and 0 bases at J, with 6 bases between the two ends.

This clone was found a few times. The chain employs TRBV7-8 and TRBJ2-2, with D unresolved. Trimming removed 0 bases at V and 4 bases at J, with 0 bases between. The CDR3 consists of 12 residues. CDR1 and CDR2 (germline): SGHVS, FQNEAQ. CDR3 DNA sequence: TGTGCCAGCAGCTTAGCCACCGGGGAGCTGTTTTTT. Translating gives CASSLATGELFF. The variable domain in full, with the rest retrieved from reference TRBV7-8 and TRBJ2-2, is GAGVSQSPRYKVAKRGQDVALRCDPISGHVSLFWYQQALGQGPEFLTYFQNEAQLDKSGLPSDRFFAERPEGSVSTLKIQRTQQEDSAVYLCASSLATGELFFGEGSRLTVL.

The gene calls are TRBV2 and TRBJ1-2; D remains unclear. Germline V gene lookup returns CDR1 SNHLY and CDR2 FYNNEI. The V and J ends lost 6 bases and 3 bases respectively, with 11 bases between them. The CDR3 has 13 amino acids. The CDR3, as DNA: TGTGCCAGCAGACTGACAAGGGACTATGGCTACACCTTC. The encoded protein is CASRLTRDYGYTF.

The chain links TRBV7-2 to TRBJ1-2; D may be TRBD1 (6 bases). V was pared by 1 base and J by 4 bases, with 13 bases between. This CDR3 has 15 amino acids. Germline V lookup: CDR1 SGHTA, CDR2 FQGNSA. As DNA, the CDR3 is TGTGCCAGCAGCTTAGATCCGGGGGCGGGCTATGGCTACACCTTC. It specifies CASSLDPGAGYGYTF. Using reference TRBV7-2 and TRBJ1-2 for the parts outside the CDR3, the full variable domain is GAGVSQSPSNKVTEKGKDVELRCDPISGHTALYWYRQSLGQGLEFLIYFQGNSAPDKSGLPSDRFSAERTGGSVSTLTIQRTQQEDSAVYLCASSLDPGAGYGYTFGSGTRLTVV.

A few counts support this clone. The chain has TRBV6-5 and TRBJ2-7; TRBD2 agrees at 7 bases. V dropped 4 bases and J dropped 3; count of bases not matched to a gene: 9. The CDR3 loop spans 15 amino acids. Per the germline V gene, CDR1 is MNHEY and CDR2 is SVGAGI. CDR3 sequence (DNA): TGTGCCAGCAGTTCGGCAGGCGGGGGTATCTACGAGCAGTACTTC. Its protein product is CASSSAGGGIYEQYF.

This clone came up once. This sequence joins TRBV5-1 and TRBJ2-3; 14 bases map to TRBD2. With V trimmed by 0 bases and J by 7 bases, 7 bases remained unmatched. The CDR3 spans 17 residues. Germline CDR1 SGHRS, CDR2 YFSETQ. The CDR3 protein is CASSLETGTSGRHTQYF. CDR3 nucleotides: TGCGCCAGCAGCTTGGAAACCGGGACTAGCGGGAGACATACGCAGTATTTT.

V usage is TRBV2 and J usage is TRBJ1-2; no clear D. V lost 4 bases, J lost 4 bases, and 10 bases lay in between. CDR3 length: 13 amino acids. CDR1 and CDR2 from the germline V gene are SNHLY and FYNNEI. CDR3 residues: CASSGRESYGYTF. The CDR3 DNA sequence: TGTGCCAGCAGTGGGAGGGAATCCTATGGCTACACCTTC.

This clone came up a few times. The J gene is TRBJ2-3, the V gene TRBV6-1, with TRBD1 matching over 10 bases. Germline lookup yields CDR1 MNHNS and CDR2 SASEGT. Germline trimming cut 6 bases from V and 3 bases from J; bases unmatched to any gene: 3. The CDR3 extends over 14 amino acids. The CDR3 loop is CASSRQGATDTQYF. The DNA for the CDR3 is TGTGCCAGCAGCAGACAGGGGGCAACAGATACGCAGTATTTT.

This clone was found a few times. The V call is TRBV2, the J call TRBJ2-5; TRBD2 aligns across 16 bases. V shed 5 bases and J 8 bases; nucleotides not matched to a gene: 5. This CDR3 comprises 15 residues. In germline, CDR1 is SNHLY, CDR2 FYNNEI. Written as DNA, the CDR3 is TGTGCCAGCAGTAAAGGGACTAGCGGGGGGGACACCCAGTACTTC. Its protein product is CASSKGTSGGDTQYF.

This rearrangement joins TRBV27 to TRBJ1-6; D remains ambiguous. CDR3 length equals 16 residues. Per germline, CDR1 MNHEY and CDR2 SMNVEV (reference sequence). V lost 6 bases, J lost 7 bases, and 19 bases lay in between. CDR3 bases: TGTGCCAGCAGCCGGCAATCGGACGGGAGGAATTCACCCCTCCACTTT. Encoded protein: CASSRQSDGRNSPLHF.

The chain recombines TRBV4-3 with TRBJ1-4, with a possible D match to TRBD1 (6 bases). The CDR3 length is 15 residues. V was cut by 2 bases and J by 6 bases, with 13 bases left in between. Germline V gene data show CDR1 as LGHNA and CDR2 as YSLEER. The CDR3, as DNA: TGCGCCAGCAGCCAAATAGGGGGGCGGTATGAAAAACTGTTTTTT. Translated: CASSQIGGRYEKLFF.

This clone was seen only a few times. The chain carries TRBV11-1 and TRBJ2-3; D tentatively fits TRBD1 or TRBD2 (5 bases each). CDR1 is SGHAT and CDR2 is FQDESV in the germline V gene (reference sequence). This CDR3 contains 14 residues. With 5 bases removed from V and 6 bases from J, the gap between germline ends came to 15 bases. The CDR3 here is CASSQRRGADTQYF. DNA for the CDR3: TGTGCCAGCAGCCAGAGACGGGGCGCGGATACGCAGTATTTT. Combining the CDR3 with reference TRBV11-1 and TRBJ2-3 gives the whole variable domain EAEVAQSPRYKITEKSQAVAFWCDPISGHATLYWYRQILGQGPELLVQFQDESVVDDSQLPKDRFSAERLKGVDSTLKIQPAELGDSAMYLCASSQRRGADTQYFGPGTRLTVL.

The CDR3 protein is CASSLSDREIQPQHF. In nucleotides, the CDR3 is TGTGCCAGCTCACTCTCGGACAGGGAGATTCAGCCCCAGCATTTT. The chain uses TRBV18 and TRBJ1-5; 8 bases are shared with TRBD1. Germline V CDR1 and CDR2: KGHSH, LQKENI. V lost 4 bases to trimming and J lost 6 bases; unmatched junction nucleotides: 8. The CDR3 runs 15 residues.

This chain uses TRBV7-2 with TRBJ1-2; 8 bases fit TRBD1. Germline trimming cut 4 bases from V and 2 bases from J; bases unmatched to any gene: 9. The length of the CDR3 is 16 residues. Germline V CDR1 and CDR2: SGHTA, FQGNSA. The CDR3 loop reads CASSSWQGAVNYGYTF. The CDR3 nucleotides are TGTGCCAGCAGCTCCTGGCAGGGGGCAGTAAACTATGGCTACACCTTC.

This clone was seen only once. The chain combines TRBV27 with TRBJ2-1; perhaps TRBD1 as D (5 bases). The CDR3 spans 16 residues. V gave up 2 bases and J gave up 1 base, with 12 bases separating them. Germline V lookup: CDR1 MNHEY, CDR2 SMNVEV (reference sequence). CDR3: CASSLLRAKSYNEQFF. The CDR3 DNA reads as TGTGCCAGCAGTTTACTCAGGGCTAAGTCCTACAATGAGCAGTTCTTC.

This clone has just one count. This chain links TRBV29-1 with TRBJ2-2; 11 bases match TRBD2. This CDR3 is built from 16 residues. V dropped 3 bases and J dropped 7; count of bases not matched to a gene: 10. CDR1 is SQVTM and CDR2 is ANQGSEA in the germline V gene. The CDR3 reads CSVELAGGTWYGELFF. The DNA for the CDR3 is TGCAGCGTTGAGTTAGCGGGAGGGACTTGGTACGGGGAGCTGTTTTTT.

This rearrangement joins TRBV6-5 to TRBJ1-4, with a possible D match to TRBD1 (6 bases). V was pared by 3 bases and J by 0 bases, with 8 bases between. There are 15 residues in the CDR3. Germline V gene data show CDR1 as MNHEY and CDR2 as SVGAGI. CDR3 loop: CASSYYRATNEKLFF. The CDR3 DNA reads as TGTGCCAGCAGTTATTACAGGGCAACTAATGAAAAACTGTTTTTT.

The CDR3: CASSPYLSGNTIYF. CDR3 nucleotides: TGTGCCAGCAGCCCCTATTTAAGCGGAAACACCATATATTTT. The chain uses TRBV6-1 and TRBJ1-3, with no clear D. CDR3 size: 14 residues. The V gene lost 6 bases and the J gene lost 4 bases, with 13 bases spanning the gap. Per germline, CDR1 MNHNS and CDR2 SASEGT.

The chain joins TRBV7-9 to TRBJ2-5; D is undetermined. The germline V gene encodes CDR1 SEHNR and CDR2 FQNEAQ (reference sequence). Trimming pared 3 bases from V and 4 bases from J, leaving 3 bases between. There are 11 residues in the CDR3. The CDR3 reads CASSFRETQYF. The CDR3 DNA reads as TGTGCCAGCAGCTTCCGAGAGACCCAGTACTTC.